This TCR beta chain comes out of a study of OX40 agonist ivuxolimab in advanced cancers. The CDR3 sequence is 14 residues long. Germline V gene sequence: CDR1 MNHNY, CDR2 SVGAGI (reference sequence). V was trimmed by 6 bases and J by 3 bases, leaving 14 bases between them. Study-level points and caveats: At 0.1 to 3.0 mg/kg and by week 6, clonal expansion occurred in CD4+ and CD8+ blood T cells. On average, CD8+ T cells showed a greater number of expanded clones than CD4+.

TCRdb keeps only in-frame clones here, not all; method: immunoSEQ multiplex PCR. The sample consists of roughly 70,000 clones, around 93% of them appearing once. Points on this clone: No antigen is known for it.

No patient had autoimmune disease or received systemic immunosuppression. With baseline, cycle 4 day 1, and cycle 7 day 1 as timepoints, blood was sampled. The genes are TRBV6-6 and TRBJ1-2, with D possibly being TRBD1 (5 bases). The sequence derives from an adult with an advanced solid tumor such as melanoma, head and neck, liver or kidney cancer. The starting material was CD4+ or CD8+ T cells sorted from blood, obtained in a trial of the OX40 agonist ivuxolimab. The CDR3 is CASSRDSPYYGYTF. The DNA for the CDR3 is TGTGCCAGCAGCCGTGACAGCCCCTACTATGGCTACACCTTC.